This T cell receptor beta chain originates from a study of shared clonotypes between healthy human individuals. Study-level background: Each donor contributed plates that comprised three CD4 naive, three CD4 memory, two CD8 naive and one CD8 memory.

This clone was seen many times. Its antigen is as yet unknown. Whole-study results and caveats: Generation probabilities were higher for clonotypes shared across all four sorted-subset donors than for unshared ones. Four donors shared about 5% of their naive CD4 clonotypes.

Sequenced by immunoSEQ multiplex PCR; TCRdb stores in-frame clones only, minus some. Of around 940,000 clones in the sample, 70% to 85% were seen once. Sequenced: memory CD4+ T cells sorted from blood. Subset indicated: CD45RA-negative fraction. The source of this sequence is a young man in good health.

CDR3 amino acids: CASTLTGTNTEAFF. Here the CDR3 DNA reads TGTGCCAGCACTCTGACAGGGACGAACACTGAAGCTTTCTTT. The V and J genes are TRBV6-1 and TRBJ1-1; 7 bases align to TRBD1. V was pared by 7 bases and J by 1 base, with 6 bases of the junction left unmatched. Germline values: CDR1 MNHNS, CDR2 SASEGT. CDR3 length: 14 amino acids.